The 16 T cell receptor beta chains presented below share a single source sample, sequenced in a study of cytomegalovirus exposure and HLA in healthy donors (dated by TCRdb to the late 2010s). Libraries came from the immunoSEQ multiplex PCR assay. The multiplex PCR relied on a mix of 60 forward primers for TCR Vbeta segments and 13 reverse primers for TCR Jbeta segments. The table comes from immuneACCESS by way of TCRdb, which keeps in-frame sequences with V and J called. Part of the clones is missing from these tables; in studies checked, under half for an unresolved V gene and the rest for unknown reasons. The sample data list 200,000 or so clones, and approximately 81% of these were observed just once. The top ten hold about 0.25% of the sample. The sequencing sample was made of PBMCs. These TCRs come from a boy aged 5-17 years in good health and CMV-seronegative.

The V call is TRBV7-9, the J call TRBJ1-1; D is possibly TRBD1 (5 bases). The CDR3 covers 12 residues. Germline V gives CDR1 SEHNR, CDR2 FQNEAQ (reference sequence). The V end lost 8 bases, the J end lost 0 bases, and 7 bases lay between the germline ends. The CDR3 reads CASDRLNTEAFF. As DNA, the CDR3 is TGTGCCAGCGACAGATTGAACACTGAAGCTTTCTTT.

The chain joins TRBV30 to TRBJ1-6; 7 nucleotides align to TRBD1. Germline assignment: CDR1 GTSNPN and CDR2 SVGIG (reference sequence). The CDR3 extends over 16 amino acids. V dropped 2 bases and J dropped 3; count of bases not matched to a gene: 7. This CDR3 is CAWSPPDRDYNSPLHF. The CDR3, as DNA: TGTGCCTGGAGTCCTCCCGACAGGGACTATAATTCACCCCTCCACTTT.

A few counts support this clone. V and J are TRBV30 and TRBJ2-1; D is perhaps TRBD2 (6 bases). CDR1 GTSNPN and CDR2 SVGIG come from the germline V gene (reference sequence). CDR3 length: 15 amino acids. V lost 0 bases to trimming and J lost 9 bases, with 18 bases between them. This CDR3 is CAWSVRGSVMREQFF. The CDR3 DNA is TGTGCCTGGAGTGTCCGGGGGAGTGTGATGCGTGAGCAGTTCTTC.

This chain links TRBV4-3 with TRBJ1-4; 7 bases line up with TRBD1. The length of the CDR3 is 16 residues. Germline assignment: CDR1 LGHNA and CDR2 YSLEER. The V gene end was trimmed by 6 bases and the J gene end by 3 bases; junction bases not matched to a gene: 10. The CDR3 DNA is TGCGCCAGCAGTCAATCCCAGGGGGTATCTAATGAAAAACTGTTTTTT. Translated, it gives CASSQSQGVSNEKLFF.

V usage is TRBV5-6 and J usage is TRBJ1-2; 7 positions agree with TRBD1. The CDR3 is 14 residues long. Trimming removed 0 bases from V and 8 bases from J; junction bases left unmatched: 7. Germline loops: CDR1 SGHDT, CDR2 YYEEEE. As DNA, the CDR3 is TGTGCCAGCAGCTTGGGCGACAGGGTGTGGGGCTACACCTTC. Translated: CASSLGDRVWGYTF.

V usage is TRBV19 and J usage is TRBJ2-1; D unclear. Germline CDR1 reads LNHDA; CDR2 reads SQIVND (reference sequence). The germline V and J ends were trimmed by 1 base and 6 bases, with 10 bases remaining between them. This CDR3 spans 14 amino acids. The CDR3 coding sequence is TGTGCCAGTAGTATAGGGCCTGCAAGCAATGAGCAGTTCTTC. Protein product: CASSIGPASNEQFF.

The chain joins TRBV15 to TRBJ2-1, with 8 nucleotides matching TRBD1. The J segment lost 6 bases and the V segment lost 9 bases, leaving 10 bases of the junction unmatched. The CDR3 length is 14 residues. Germline V gives CDR1 LNHNV, CDR2 YYDKDF (reference sequence). DNA of the CDR3: TGTGCCACTCAAAGGGACAGGAGTACCAATGAGCAGTTCTTC. It encodes CATQRDRSTNEQFF.

The rearrangement links TRBV6-5 to TRBJ2-7, with 9 bases that match TRBD1. Germline loops: CDR1 MNHEY, CDR2 SVGAGI. V shed 4 bases, J shed 2 bases, and the junction held 6 bases outside the gene matches. This CDR3 region has 15 residues. The CDR3 bases are TGTGCCAGCAGTTTCCCTAGACAGGGGGCCTACGAGCAGTACTTC. This sequence encodes CASSFPRQGAYEQYF.

This chain links TRBV9 with TRBJ2-2; tentatively, D is TRBD2 (5 bases). V was cut by 0 bases and J by 1 base, with 13 bases left in between. This CDR3 has 17 amino acids. Germline CDR1 and CDR2: SGDLS and YYNGEE. The CDR3 region has the DNA TGTGCCAGCAGCGTAGACGAGCTAGCATTGAACACCGGGGAGCTGTTTTTT. Translated, it gives CASSVDELALNTGELFF.

Worth noting for this clone: A junction end diverges from the germline sequence, so it may reflect a read error. This sample also contains other DNA sequences that code for the same CDR3. The V gene is TRBV5-1, the J gene TRBJ2-7, with D possibly matching TRBD1 (6 bases). Germline V lookup: CDR1 SGHRS, CDR2 YFSETQ. This CDR3 spans 14 amino acids. The CDR3 spells CASSLGAGSYEQYF. The CDR3 region has the DNA TGTGCCAGCAGCTTGGGGGCAGGCTCCTACGAGCAGTACTTC.

CDR3 loop: CSVPRGAYNEQFF. Here the CDR3 DNA reads TGCAGCGTTCCGCGGGGCGCCTACAATGAGCAGTTCTTC. V usage is TRBV29-1 and J usage is TRBJ2-1; tentatively, D is TRBD2 (6 bases). Trimming stripped 5 bases from V and 2 bases from J, with 10 bases between. The V gene's germline CDR1 is SQVTM and CDR2 ANQGSEA. There are 13 residues in the CDR3.

The chain employs TRBV9 and TRBJ2-1, with D possibly being TRBD1 (5 bases). CDR3 length: 18 residues. From germline, CDR1 is SGDLS and CDR2 YYNGEE. Trimming stripped 3 bases from V and 0 bases from J, with 19 bases between. The CDR3 DNA sequence: TGTGCCAGCAGCGATAGCTGGGGCTCCACTATCTCCTACAATGAGCAGTTCTTC. Residues: CASSDSWGSTISYNEQFF.

The chain recombines TRBV10-3 with TRBJ2-1, with a possible D match to TRBD2 (5 bases). The germline V gene has CDR1 ENHRY and CDR2 SYGVKD. Deletions cut 6 bases from V and 7 bases from J, with 13 bases between. CDR3 size: 13 residues. In DNA, the CDR3 is TGTGCCATCAGCGCCACGGGGTGGAATGAGCAGTTCTTC. Its translation is CAISATGWNEQFF.

The chain couples TRBV5-1 to TRBJ1-6; TRBD1 is a possible D gene (5 bases). The CDR3 totals 14 residues. Germline V gene lookup returns CDR1 SGHRS and CDR2 YFSETQ. Trimming removed 1 base from V and 10 bases from J, with 12 bases in between. CDR3 region: CASSLWGERSPLHF. Here the CDR3 DNA reads TGCGCCAGCAGCTTGTGGGGCGAGAGGTCACCCCTCCACTTT. Variable domain in full (rest from reference TRBV5-1 and TRBJ1-6): KAGVTQTPRYLIKTRGQQVTLSCSPISGHRSVSWYQQTPGQGLQFLFEYFSETQRNKGNFPGRFSGRQFSNSRSEMNVSTLELGDSALYLCASSLWGERSPLHFGNGTRLTVT.

The V call is TRBV30, the J call TRBJ1-1, with D hard to call. This CDR3 has 15 amino acids. CDR1 and CDR2 (germline): GTSNPN, SVGIG (reference sequence). The V gene lost 2 bases and the J gene lost 6 bases, with 19 bases spanning the gap. The CDR3 DNA reads as TGTGCCTGGAGTACCTCCCCCGGGGTGGTGGCTGAAGCTTTCTTT. It specifies CAWSTSPGVVAEAFF.

This sequence joins TRBV25-1 and TRBJ2-7; TRBD1 might be the D (6 bases). Trimming removed 4 bases from V and 1 base from J, with 23 bases in between. The CDR3 totals 18 residues. Germline V gene lookup returns CDR1 MGHDK and CDR2 SYGVNS. The CDR3 protein is CASSVPLGVGDISYEQYF. CDR3 coding DNA: TGTGCCAGCAGTGTCCCTCTAGGGGTGGGGGACATATCCTACGAGCAGTACTTC.